The next 30 T cell receptor beta chains were all read from a single sample in a study of Ad26.COV2.S vaccination and SARS-CoV-2 variants. Clones were sequenced by immunoSEQ multiplex PCR, and TCRdb holds only the in-frame ones, with some missing. Here the sample spans 350,000 to 500,000 clones, roughly nine tenths being singletons. The treatment was: about 20 received Ad26.COV2.S at low or high dose, single or two shots; about 5 received placebo; per-sample allocation not given. Collection of the samples took place on day 63 after the first injection of vaccine or placebo. The sample in question was peripheral blood, obtained in a trial of Ad26.COV2.S vaccine versus placebo. All receptors come from a person aged 18-60 years who received the Ad26.COV2.S COVID-19 vaccine or a placebo.

The chain employs TRBV4-1 and TRBJ1-5; weak D call: TRBD1 (6 bases). V was trimmed by 5 bases and J by 0 bases, leaving 11 bases between them. The CDR3 sequence is 15 residues long. Germline CDR1 MGHRA, CDR2 YSYEKL. Here the CDR3 reads CASSWTDDSNQPQHF. CDR3 coding DNA: TGCGCCAGCAGCTGGACAGATGATAGCAATCAGCCCCAGCATTTT.

The sample holds a few counts of this clone. The genes are TRBV5-1 and TRBJ2-6; a possible D gene is TRBD2 (6 bases). Per the germline V gene, CDR1 is SGHRS and CDR2 is YFSETQ. The CDR3 is made up of 15 amino acids. V lost 0 bases and J lost 6, with 10 bases in between. In DNA, the CDR3 is TGCGCCAGCAGCTTGGAAGGCGGGACGGCCAACGTCCTGACTTTC. Translated, it gives CASSLEGGTANVLTF.

The chain couples TRBV5-4 to TRBJ2-5, with 9 bases aligning to TRBD2. Per germline, CDR1 SGHNT and CDR2 YYREEE (reference sequence). CDR3 length: 15 residues. V trimming: 3 bases; J trimming: 4 bases; junction bases outside the gene matches: 7. The DNA of the CDR3 is TGTGCCAGCAGCTCGGCGGGGGGGCGCTCAGAGACCCAGTACTTC. It yields the protein CASSSAGGRSETQYF.

The chain employs TRBV5-1 and TRBJ1-3, with D hard to call. There are 14 residues in the CDR3. The V end was cut by 4 bases, the J end by 0 bases, with 8 bases between. Germline V gene lookup returns CDR1 SGHRS and CDR2 YFSETQ. DNA of the CDR3: TGCGCCAGCAGCCTTGGGTACTCTGGAAACACCATATATTTT. Amino acid sequence: CASSLGYSGNTIYF.

The V call is TRBV9, the J call TRBJ1-1; unclear D gene. Germline V gene data show CDR1 as SGDLS and CDR2 as YYNGEE. This CDR3 has 14 residues. V was pared by 0 bases and J by 6 bases, with 12 bases between. The CDR3 sequence: CASSVGHHTPEAFF. As DNA, the CDR3 is TGTGCCAGCAGCGTAGGCCACCATACTCCTGAAGCTTTCTTT.

This clone was detected only once. The chain couples TRBV5-4 to TRBJ2-6, with 9 positions matching TRBD1. Germline V gene sequence: CDR1 SGHNT, CDR2 YYREEE (reference sequence). The CDR3 spans 16 residues. Trimming at V came to 0 bases and at J to 4 bases, leaving 2 bases not matched to a gene. CDR3 sequence reads: CASSLGTGVGANVLTF. CDR3 DNA: TGTGCCAGCAGCTTGGGGACAGGGGTCGGGGCCAACGTCCTGACTTTC. The full variable domain, with the rest looked up from reference TRBV5-4 and TRBJ2-6, is ETGVTQSPTHLIKTRGQQVTLRCSSQSGHNTVSWYQQALGQGPQFIFQYYREEENGRGNFPPRFSGLQFPNYSSELNVNALELDDSALYLCASSLGTGVGANVLTFGAGSRLTVL.

The chain uses TRBV28 and TRBJ1-1; D is unclear. V lost 8 bases and J lost 1, with 8 bases in between. This CDR3 comprises 12 residues. Germline loops: CDR1 MDHEN, CDR2 SYDVKM. CDR3 amino acids: CASLGENTEAFF. As DNA, the CDR3 is TGTGCCAGCTTAGGAGAGAACACTGAAGCTTTCTTT.

The chain recombines TRBV12-3 or TRBV12-4 with TRBJ2-1; D might be TRBD2 (6 bases). The germline V and J ends were trimmed by 11 bases and 0 bases, with 11 bases remaining between them. The CDR3 is made up of 13 amino acids. CDR3 coding DNA: TGTGCCCAAGGAGGGCCCTCCTACAATGAGCAGTTCTTC. This codes for CAQGGPSYNEQFF.

The chain combines TRBV10-3 with TRBJ2-7; TRBD1 matches 9 bases. The CDR3 totals 13 residues. With 11 bases clipped from V and 6 bases from J, the junction kept 11 bases outside the gene matches. Germline V CDR1 and CDR2: ENHRY, SYGVKD. The CDR3 region is CAVARDRAVEQYF. In DNA form, the CDR3 reads TGTGCCGTCGCCCGGGACAGGGCGGTCGAGCAGTACTTC.

The DNA for the CDR3 is TGTGCCAGCAGTTACTCCTACGTTGGCGGCAAGCAGTTCTTC. Protein product: CASSYSYVGGKQFF. The chain combines TRBV6-5 with TRBJ2-1, with D uncertain. The germline V gene encodes CDR1 MNHEY and CDR2 SVGAGI. CDR3 length equals 14 residues. V lost 0 bases and J lost 11, with 14 bases in between.

The rearrangement uses TRBV6-1 and TRBJ1-2; no clear D gene. The CDR3 loop spans 13 amino acids. Germline CDR1 is MNHNS and CDR2 is SASEGT. The V end lost 2 bases, the J end lost 8 bases, and 12 bases lay between the germline ends. CDR3 in DNA: TGTGCCAGCAGTGAATTCGGCGAGGAGGGCTACACCTTC. It yields the protein CASSEFGEEGYTF.

The chain joins TRBV18 to TRBJ1-6; tentatively, D is TRBD1 (5 bases). The CDR3 has 16 amino acids. Germline values: CDR1 KGHSH, CDR2 LQKENI. V was pared by 5 bases and J by 0 bases, with 11 bases between. CDR3 loop: CASSTYRSSYNSPLHF. CDR3 nucleotides: TGTGCCAGCTCAACATACAGGAGCTCCTATAATTCACCCCTCCACTTT.

This chain joins TRBV12-3 or TRBV12-4 and TRBJ2-2; no firm D call. Trimming took off 8 bases at V and 2 bases at J, with 6 bases between the two ends. CDR3 length equals 12 residues. This CDR3 is CASGDNTGELFF. CDR3 nucleotides: TGTGCCAGCGGGGATAACACCGGGGAGCTGTTTTTT.

V is TRBV4-2 and J is TRBJ2-1; TRBD2 might be the D (6 bases). Germline V gene sequence: CDR1 LGHNA, CDR2 YNFKEQ. Trimming stripped 4 bases from V and 4 bases from J, with 17 bases between. This CDR3 contains 16 residues. The CDR3 loop reads CASSPAWRDLYNEQFF. The CDR3 nucleotides are TGTGCCAGCAGCCCTGCCTGGCGGGACCTATACAATGAGCAGTTCTTC.

The chain joins TRBV7-9 to TRBJ2-3, with D tentatively TRBD1 or TRBD2 (6 bases each). With 5 bases removed from V and 5 bases from J, the gap between germline ends came to 17 bases. CDR1 and CDR2 (germline): SEHNR, FQNEAQ (reference sequence). The CDR3 length is 15 residues. The DNA of the CDR3 is TGTGCCAGCAGCCTAAGTCGGGGGCGGGGAGATACGCAGTATTTT. Amino acid sequence: CASSLSRGRGDTQYF.

V gene TRBV12-3 or TRBV12-4 combines with J gene TRBJ1-1; weak D call: TRBD1 (5 bases). V was shortened by 8 bases and J by 7 bases, with 14 bases between the two germline ends. The CDR3 loop spans 12 amino acids. The CDR3 sequence is CASRSYGGEAFF. CDR3 coding DNA: TGTGCCAGCCGGTCCTACGGGGGTGAAGCTTTCTTT.

The count of this clone is one. The chain employs TRBV5-1 and TRBJ1-5, with 7 bases fitting TRBD1. Germline CDR1 SGHRS, CDR2 YFSETQ. Unmatched junction bases numbered 2, after V lost 0 bases and J lost 2 bases. The CDR3 consists of 15 residues. As DNA, the CDR3 is TGCGCCAGCAGCTTGGGACAGGGAGGCAATCAGCCCCAGCATTTT. This codes for CASSLGQGGNQPQHF.

This chain links TRBV4-2 with TRBJ2-7; D tentatively fits TRBD1 or TRBD2 (5 bases each). Per the germline V gene, CDR1 is LGHNA and CDR2 is YNFKEQ. Trimming cost V 0 bases and J 5 bases, with 14 bases left between them. The CDR3 consists of 15 residues. CDR3 in amino acids: CASSQDLGRENEQYV. Here the CDR3 DNA reads TGTGCCAGCAGCCAAGATCTTGGCAGGGAGAACGAGCAGTACGTC.

V usage is TRBV18 and J usage is TRBJ1-4; perhaps TRBD1 as D (5 bases). This CDR3 contains 16 residues. Germline CDR1 KGHSH, CDR2 LQKENI. Trimming left V 2 bases short and J 2 bases short, with 12 bases between. The CDR3 nucleotides read TGTGCCAGCTCACCAAATAGGGGCCGGACTAATGAAAAACTGTTTTTT. Translating gives CASSPNRGRTNEKLFF.

The chain carries TRBV5-4 and TRBJ2-3; D remains unclear. The CDR3 extends over 16 amino acids. With 0 bases removed from V and 4 bases from J, the gap between germline ends came to 15 bases. Germline CDR1 reads SGHNT; CDR2 reads YYREEE (reference sequence). CDR3 protein: CASSLAGGVGSDTQYF. CDR3 nucleotides: TGTGCCAGCAGCTTGGCGGGCGGAGTGGGTTCAGATACGCAGTATTTT.

The genes are TRBV5-1 and TRBJ2-7, with D hard to call. V was clipped by 1 base and J by 0 bases, with 8 bases between them. This CDR3 region has 14 residues. Germline assignment: CDR1 SGHRS and CDR2 YFSETQ. CDR3 residues: CASSLFPSSYEQYV. The CDR3 coding sequence is TGCGCCAGCAGCTTGTTTCCGAGCTCCTACGAGCAGTACGTC.

This clone was seen just once. The CDR3 DNA reads as TGTGCCAGTAGTCCGAGGCCACTCACAGATACGCAGTATTTT. Protein product: CASSPRPLTDTQYF. The gene calls are TRBV19 and TRBJ2-3; D gene unclear. Trimming removed 5 bases at V and 2 bases at J, with 11 bases between. The germline gives CDR1 LNHDA, CDR2 SQIVND (reference sequence). This CDR3 has 14 residues.

This rearrangement joins TRBV6-5 to TRBJ1-1, with TRBD1 matching over 8 bases. This CDR3 region has 15 residues. Germline V gene lookup returns CDR1 MNHEY and CDR2 SVGAGI. J gave up 5 bases and V 5 bases, and 10 bases lay outside the gene matches. The CDR3 region is CASSPAGGAGTEAFF. CDR3 coding DNA: TGTGCCAGCAGTCCTGCAGGGGGCGCGGGAACTGAAGCTTTCTTT.

The genes are TRBV4-3 and TRBJ2-5; D unresolved. The V gene's germline CDR1 is LGHNA and CDR2 YSLEER. This CDR3 is built from 14 residues. Trimming pared 0 bases from V and 1 base from J, leaving 6 bases between. This CDR3 reads CASSQDYIQETQYF. DNA of the CDR3: TGCGCCAGCAGCCAAGATTACATCCAAGAGACCCAGTACTTC.

This chain uses TRBV7-9 with TRBJ2-7, with D perhaps matching TRBD2 (5 bases). V lost 7 bases to trimming and J lost 1 base, with 11 bases between them. This CDR3 is 13 amino acids long. Germline lookup yields CDR1 SEHNR and CDR2 FQNEAQ (reference sequence). The CDR3 bases are TGTGCCAGCATCCATACGGGGTCCTACGAGCAGTACTTC. Its translation is CASIHTGSYEQYF.

This chain joins TRBV7-9 and TRBJ1-2; 7 nucleotides match TRBD1. Germline-derived CDR1 and CDR2 are SEHNR and FQNEAQ (reference sequence). This CDR3 is built from 13 residues. Germline trimming cut 5 bases from V and 8 bases from J; bases unmatched to any gene: 8. CDR3 sequence: CASSGRQGLGYTF. Here the CDR3 DNA reads TGTGCCAGCAGCGGCAGACAGGGCCTGGGCTACACCTTC.

The CDR3 loop is CASRRVANEKLFF. As DNA, the CDR3 is TGTGCCAGCAGAAGGGTGGCTAATGAAAAACTGTTTTTT. The chain uses TRBV6-5 and TRBJ1-4; D is ambiguous. The V and J ends lost 6 bases and 3 bases respectively, with 8 bases between them. The CDR3 consists of 13 residues. Germline CDR1 is MNHEY and CDR2 is SVGAGI.

In DNA, the CDR3 is TGTGCCAGCAGCGTGGAAACAGGGGTTGGGGCTGAAGCTTTCTTT. The encoded protein is CASSVETGVGAEAFF. The rearrangement links TRBV9 to TRBJ1-1; TRBD1 aligns across 7 bases. Trimming cost V 2 bases and J 6 bases; bases outside gene matches: 10. Germline CDR1 SGDLS, CDR2 YYNGEE. CDR3 length: 15 amino acids.

V and J are TRBV7-2 and TRBJ2-7, with a tentative D call TRBD1 (5 bases). V gave up 2 bases and J gave up 3 bases, with 17 bases separating them. The germline CDR1 and CDR2 sequences are SGHTA and FQGNSA. The CDR3 totals 16 residues. CDR3 amino acids: CASSLLKGALSYEQYF. CDR3 DNA sequence: TGTGCCAGCAGCTTATTAAAAGGGGCGCTAAGCTACGAGCAGTACTTC.

V gene TRBV7-2 combines with J gene TRBJ1-1, with a tentative D call TRBD1 (5 bases). Germline CDR1 and CDR2: SGHTA and FQGNSA. The CDR3 runs 13 residues. V lost 2 bases, J lost 7 bases, and 11 bases lay in between. CDR3 sequence (DNA): TGTGCCAGCAGCTTATCCGTCCAGGGTGAAGCTTTCTTT. Translated: CASSLSVQGEAFF.